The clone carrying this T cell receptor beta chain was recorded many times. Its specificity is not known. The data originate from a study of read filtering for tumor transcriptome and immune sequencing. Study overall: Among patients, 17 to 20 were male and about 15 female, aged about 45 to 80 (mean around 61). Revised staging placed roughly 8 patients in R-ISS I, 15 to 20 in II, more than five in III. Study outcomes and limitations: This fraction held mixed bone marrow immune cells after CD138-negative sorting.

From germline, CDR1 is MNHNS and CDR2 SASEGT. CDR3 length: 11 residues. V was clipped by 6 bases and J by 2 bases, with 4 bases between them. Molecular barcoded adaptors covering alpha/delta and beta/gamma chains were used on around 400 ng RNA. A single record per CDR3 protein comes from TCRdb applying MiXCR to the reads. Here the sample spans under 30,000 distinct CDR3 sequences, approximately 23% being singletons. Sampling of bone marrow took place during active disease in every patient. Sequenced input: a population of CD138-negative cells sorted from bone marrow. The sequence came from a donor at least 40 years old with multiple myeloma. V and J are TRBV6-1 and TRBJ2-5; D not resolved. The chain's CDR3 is CASREQETQYF. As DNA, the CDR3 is TGTGCCAGCAGAGAACAAGAGACCCAGTACTTC.